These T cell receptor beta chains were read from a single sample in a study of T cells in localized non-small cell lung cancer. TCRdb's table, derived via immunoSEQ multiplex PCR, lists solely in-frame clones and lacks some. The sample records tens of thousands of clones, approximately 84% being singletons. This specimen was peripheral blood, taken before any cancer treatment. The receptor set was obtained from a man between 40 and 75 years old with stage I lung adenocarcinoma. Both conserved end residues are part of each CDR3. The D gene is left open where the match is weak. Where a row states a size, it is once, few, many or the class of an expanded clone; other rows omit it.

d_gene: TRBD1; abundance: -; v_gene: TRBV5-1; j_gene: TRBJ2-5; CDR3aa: CASAGNRGEETQYF; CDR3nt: TGCGCCAGCGCCGGCAACAGGGGGGAAGAGACCCAGTACTTC
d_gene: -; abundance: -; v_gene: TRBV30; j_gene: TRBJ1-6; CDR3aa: CAWTRGRVNSPLHF; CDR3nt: TGTGCCTGGACGCGGGGGAGAGTTAATTCACCCCTCCACTTT
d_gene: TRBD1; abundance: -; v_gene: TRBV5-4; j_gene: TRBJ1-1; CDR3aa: CASSSKTGWDAEAFF; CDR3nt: TGTGCCAGCAGCTCAAAGACAGGGTGGGACGCTGAAGCTTTCTTT
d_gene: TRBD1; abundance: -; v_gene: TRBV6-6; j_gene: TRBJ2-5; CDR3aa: CASSRFGTGGETQYF; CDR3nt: TGTGCCAGCAGTCGCTTCGGGACAGGGGGGGAGACCCAGTACTTC
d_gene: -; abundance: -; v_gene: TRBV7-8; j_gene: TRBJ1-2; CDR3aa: CASSLAGTPNYGYTF; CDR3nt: TGTGCCAGCAGCTTAGCAGGGACACCTAACTATGGCTACACCTTC
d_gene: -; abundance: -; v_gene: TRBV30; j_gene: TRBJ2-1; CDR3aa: CAWREGTWYNEQFF; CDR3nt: TGTGCCTGGAGGGAAGGGACTTGGTACAATGAGCAGTTCTTC
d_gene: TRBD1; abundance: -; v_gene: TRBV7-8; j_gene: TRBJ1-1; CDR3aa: CASNFKVDRGGTEAFF; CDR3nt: TGTGCCAGCAACTTCAAAGTTGACAGGGGAGGAACTGAAGCTTTCTTT
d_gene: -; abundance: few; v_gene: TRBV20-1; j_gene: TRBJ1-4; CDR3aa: CSAKGIEKLFF; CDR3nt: TGCAGTGCTAAGGGGATTGAAAAACTGTTTTTT
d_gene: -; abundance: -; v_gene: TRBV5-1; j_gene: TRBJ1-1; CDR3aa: CASSDGVTSTEAFF; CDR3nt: TGCGCCAGCAGCGACGGGGTGACCAGCACTGAAGCTTTCTTT
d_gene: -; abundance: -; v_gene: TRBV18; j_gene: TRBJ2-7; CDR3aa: CASSPIGQSYEQYF; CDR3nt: TGTGCCAGCTCACCGATTGGACAGTCCTACGAGCAGTACTTC
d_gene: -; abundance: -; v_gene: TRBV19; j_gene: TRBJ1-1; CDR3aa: CASSIDGGTEAFF; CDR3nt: TGTGCCAGTAGTATAGATGGGGGGACGGAAGCTTTCTTT
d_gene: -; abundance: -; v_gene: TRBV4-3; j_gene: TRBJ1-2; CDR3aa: CASSQGLTDGYTF; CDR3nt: TGCGCCAGCAGCCAAGGTTTGACAGATGGCTACACCTTC
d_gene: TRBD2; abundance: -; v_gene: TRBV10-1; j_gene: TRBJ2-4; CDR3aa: CASSGGTSGNIQYF; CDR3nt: TGCGCCAGCAGTGGGGGGACTAGCGGAAACATTCAGTACTTC
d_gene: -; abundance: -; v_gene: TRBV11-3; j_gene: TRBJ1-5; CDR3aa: CASSIDGMGSNQPQHF; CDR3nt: TGTGCCAGCAGCATCGACGGGATGGGTTCTAATCAGCCCCAGCATTTT
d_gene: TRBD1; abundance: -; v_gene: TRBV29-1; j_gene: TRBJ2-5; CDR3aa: CSVVSARGQLPTQYF; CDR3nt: TGCAGCGTTGTCTCAGCCAGGGGACAGCTGCCGACCCAGTACTTC
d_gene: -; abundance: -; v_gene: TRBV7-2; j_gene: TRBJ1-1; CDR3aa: CASSRTGMNTEAFF; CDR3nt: TGTGCCAGCAGCCGAACAGGGATGAACACTGAAGCTTTCTTT
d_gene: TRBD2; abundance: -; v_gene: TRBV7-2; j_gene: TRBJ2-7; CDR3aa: CASSLGLAGGRYEQYF; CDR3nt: TGTGCCAGCAGCTTGGGACTAGCGGGGGGGAGGTACGAGCAGTACTTC
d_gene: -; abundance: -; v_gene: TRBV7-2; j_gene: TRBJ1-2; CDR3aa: CASSWRQFRGGYTF; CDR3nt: TGTGCCAGCAGCTGGCGACAGTTTCGGGGAGGCTACACCTTC
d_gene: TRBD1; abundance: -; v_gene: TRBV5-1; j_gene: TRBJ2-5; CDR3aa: CASSLAQGASGETQYF; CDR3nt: TGCGCCAGCAGCTTGGCACAGGGGGCTTCCGGAGAGACCCAGTACTTC